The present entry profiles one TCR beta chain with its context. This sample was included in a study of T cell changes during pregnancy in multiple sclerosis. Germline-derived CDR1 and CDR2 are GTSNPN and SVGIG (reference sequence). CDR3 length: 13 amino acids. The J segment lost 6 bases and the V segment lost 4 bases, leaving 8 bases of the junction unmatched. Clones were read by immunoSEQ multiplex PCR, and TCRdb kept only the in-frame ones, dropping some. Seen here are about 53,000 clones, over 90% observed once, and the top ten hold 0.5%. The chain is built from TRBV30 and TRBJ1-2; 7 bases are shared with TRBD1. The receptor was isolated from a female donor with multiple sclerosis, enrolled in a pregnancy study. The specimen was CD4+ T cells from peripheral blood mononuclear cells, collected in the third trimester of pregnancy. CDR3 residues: CAWNYIGGNGYTF. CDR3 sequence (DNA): TGTGCCTGGAATTATATAGGGGGCAATGGCTACACCTTC.